The source of this T cell receptor (beta chain) is a study of Graves' ophthalmopathy and Graves' hyperthyroidism. This clonotype has a count of ten or more. This CDR3 has 13 residues. Germline V gives CDR1 DFQATT, CDR2 SNEGSKA (reference sequence). V was pared by 2 bases and J by 5 bases, with 12 bases between. CDR3 regions of TCR beta were amplified from RNA transcripts. First-round RT-PCR with HTBI primers preceded a second-round multiplex PCR. From the multiplex PCR reads, TCRdb called clonotypes with MiXCR, one entry per CDR3 protein. The table shows 1 million to 1.3 million distinct CDR3 sequences, with around a third occurring only once.

This receptor was identified in an adult man with Graves' hyperthyroidism. Material for sequencing was peripheral blood or thyroid tissue (not recorded which). The gene calls are TRBV20-1 and TRBJ2-5; weak D call: TRBD1 (6 bases). For the CDR3, the DNA is TGCAGTGCTAGACCGCAGGGGCGGGAGACCCAGTACTTC. Residues: CSARPQGRETQYF.